This TCR beta chain appears in the sequencing data of a study of identical twins. All donors comprised healthy Caucasians. In its sample, this clonotype was seen many times. This CDR3 contains 13 residues. The V end lost 1 base, the J end lost 4 bases, and 7 bases lay between the germline ends. Looked up from germline, CDR1 is SGHRS and CDR2 is YFSETQ. Carrying unique molecular identifiers, the cDNA also gained a universal primer site through template switching. One entry per CDR3 protein, called by TCRdb with MiXCR from the 5' RACE reads. This sample has a few hundred thousand distinct CDR3 sequences, with roughly 9.5% found just once. A further study also used this sample, focusing on yellow fever vaccine responses in identical twins.

This sequence was found in a woman under 30 in good health. The sequenced sample was PBMCs. The gene calls are TRBV5-1 and TRBJ2-3; D not resolved. CDR3 loop: CASSLYGPDTQYF. Written as DNA, the CDR3 is TGCGCCAGCAGCTTGTACGGACCAGATACGCAGTATTTT. Using reference TRBV5-1 and TRBJ2-3 for the parts outside the CDR3, the full variable domain is KAGVTQTPRYLIKTRGQQVTLSCSPISGHRSVSWYQQTPGQGLQFLFEYFSETQRNKGNFPGRFSGRQFSNSRSEMNVSTLELGDSALYLCASSLYGPDTQYFGPGTRLTVL.